The text below deals with one T cell receptor (beta chain). This clone was counted only a few times. The specificity of this receptor is unknown. Base-call qualities are not available, and no considerably larger clone is one nucleotide away. Each donor gave one peripheral blood draw, approximately 110 mL on average, collected into heparinised tubes. A BD FACSAria II was used to sort naive, central memory, regulatory and stem cell-like memory CD4+ T cells with a panel that included CD45RO, CCR7, CD25, CD127, CD95 and CD27. Every sorted population had a purity above 95%. Right away, PBMCs were isolated by Lymphoprep density gradient centrifugation and were stained directly, with no culture step. So that batch effects would be minimized, each experiment stained and sorted samples in pairs, pairing one healthy donor with one patient. The sample originates from a study of beta chain features in type 1 diabetes (dated by TCRdb to the late 2010s). Regarding the complete study: Mean age, gender distribution, total cell number and subset yield did not differ between patients and healthy donors. Across all samples, about 110 million sorted cells were examined, and cell number per subset correlated strongly with RNA yield. The study compared the TCRB repertoires of sorted circulating CD4+ T cell subsets in recently diagnosed type 1 diabetes patients with those in matched healthy donors. Regulatory and stem cell-like memory subsets were obtained from only 8 patients and about eight healthy donors, while naive and central memory subsets were obtained from all 30 or so donors. Overall study outcomes, separate from this receptor: The naive, central memory and regulatory TCRB repertoires appeared to resemble one another more closely among patients than among healthy donors. At VDJ recombination sites, type 1 diabetes patients had fewer insertions and more deleted nucleotides, which implies abnormalities in thymic rearrangement. HLA sub-analyses involved small numbers of individuals, so any influence of HLA type on TCRB rearrangement remained unresolved. Shorter templates might be favored by PCR, yet because patient and control samples were amplified and corrected together, any such skew would affect both groups equally. Because cDNA was sequenced instead of genomic DNA, activated cells with high expression could be over-represented, although the groups did not differ in activation or CD3 levels. Type 1 diabetes patients showed a moderate but significant shortening of TCRB CDR3 length in all four CD4+ subsets.

From the cysteine through the phenylalanine, the CDR3 covers 14 amino acids. Only CDR3 DNA is held: 42 bases, read in frame from base 1. After removal of 5 bases from V and 3 bases from J, the junction retains 4 bases not matched to a gene. From the germline V gene (reference sequence), CDR1 is SEHNR and CDR2 is FQNEAQ. The entire amount of isolated RNA was reverse transcribed using the High Capacity cDNA Reverse Transcription Kit, so the sequenced TCRB transcripts were expressed ones. Naive, central memory and regulatory T cell samples underwent deep immunoSEQ sequencing, averaging around 4 million total reads per sample. After sorted cells were lysed in RLT buffer, RNA was extracted with DNase-treated RNeasy Micro or Mini kits, with the choice depending on cell number. Each cell subset was processed on its own to prevent cross-contamination, while patient and healthy donor samples were processed together. The immunoSEQ multiplex PCR was used to amplify TCRB sequences from cDNA, yielding 87-bp fragments that span the CDR3 region. Sequencing of the amplicons was done on the Illumina HiSeq platform. For the original study's pipeline: Synthetic template baselines were used to correct PCR bias computationally, reads within Hamming distance 2 were collapsed, and singletons that could not be merged were discarded. Reads were aligned to IMGT to assign V, D and J genes, CDR3 length, and insertions or deletions at six rearrangement sites. Within each subset, clonotype counts were normalized to sorted cell number, after which true diversity and Gini coefficients were computed with the tcR R package. The overlap coefficient, calculated on TCRB nucleotide sequences, was used to quantify repertoire sharing. Held by TCRdb, this immuneACCESS table contains in-frame sequences only and omits some clones. Under half of the omission traces to an unresolved V gene where checked; the cause of the rest is unknown. That table supplies the V and J calls and clone size; D and trimming were determined from the DNA. The sample table contains 150,000 to 190,000 clones; only one count was recorded for around 8% of them. About 0.6% of the sample is held by the ten biggest clonotypes.

Specimen: central memory CD4+ T cells from blood. The receptor's source is a man aged 18 to 35 in good health. The chain was built from TRBV7-9 and TRBJ2-5, with 9 central nucleotides matching TRBD1. The CDR3 here reads CASSRTGGEETQYF. In nucleotides, the sequence is TGTGCCAGCAGCCGTACAGGGGGCGAAGAGACCCAGTACTTC.